Listed here are 3 T cell receptor beta chains from one sample, sequenced in a study of early T cells in non-severe SARS-CoV-2 infection. TCRdb redid the calling of the 5' RACE reads with MiXCR, one entry per CDR3 protein. The sample contains about 130,000 distinct CDR3 sequences, more than 12% of which appear only once. The material sequenced was whole blood. The source is an adult who was a healthcare worker with PCR-confirmed SARS-CoV-2 infection or an uninfected control (not recorded which).

This clonotype was seen repeatedly, ten times or more. V usage is TRBV20-1 and J usage is TRBJ1-2, with D perhaps TRBD1 (5 bases). V lost 4 bases, J lost 2 bases, and 14 bases lay in between. Germline V gene lookup returns CDR1 DFQATT and CDR2 SNEGSKA (reference sequence). This CDR3 contains 14 residues. The CDR3, as DNA: TGCAGTGCTAAATCAGGACGGGACAACTATGGCTACACCTTC. This encodes CSAKSGRDNYGYTF.

This clonotype has just a few counts. The V gene is TRBV7-9, the J gene TRBJ1-2; D is possibly TRBD1 (5 bases). The germline gives CDR1 SEHNR, CDR2 FQNEAQ (reference sequence). This CDR3 has 17 amino acids. V was cut by 5 bases and J by 3 bases, with 22 bases left in between. In DNA form, the CDR3 reads TGTGCCAGCAGCCCCAACAACCCAGGGCAGGGCTACTATGGCTACACCTTC. Protein product: CASSPNNPGQGYYGYTF.

This clonotype was seen only a few times. The V gene is TRBV5-5, the J gene TRBJ1-4; 7 bases match TRBD1. J gave up 6 bases and V 4 bases, and 6 bases lay outside the gene matches. Germline V gene lookup returns CDR1 SGHKS and CDR2 YYEKEE (reference sequence). This CDR3 contains 14 residues. The CDR3 region is CASSPEGAHEKLFF. The CDR3, as DNA: TGTGCCAGCAGCCCTGAGGGGGCTCATGAAAAACTGTTTTTT.